This T cell receptor (beta chain) was observed in a study of blood T cell repertoires in COVID-19. In its sample, this clone was seen a few times. Clones were read by immunoSEQ multiplex PCR, and TCRdb kept only the in-frame ones, dropping some. The sample has a few hundred thousand clones, 80% to 90% seen once. The sequence derives from a man aged 40-55 years in a cohort exposed to, infected with or recovered from COVID-19 (not recorded which). The sequencing input was PBMCs or T cells enriched from blood (not recorded which).

CDR3 sequence (DNA): TGTGCCAGCAGTTCAACGGCCAGCGGGGCCAACGGGCAGTACTTC. Translating it yields CASSSTASGANGQYF. V and J are TRBV27 and TRBJ2-7, with 7 bases that match TRBD2. The germline V gene encodes CDR1 MNHEY and CDR2 SMNVEV (reference sequence). With V trimmed by 4 bases and J by 9 bases, 15 bases remained unmatched. The CDR3 runs to 15 residues.